The 9 T cell receptor beta chains listed next were all sequenced from one sample in a study of lymphopenia after photon versus proton radiotherapy. Repertoires were generated with immunoSEQ multiplex PCR, while TCRdb's copy carries only in-frame clones and drops some. The table shows under 25,000 clones, with about 85% occurring only once. The sample consisted of peripheral blood, taken from a patient treated with photon-based radiotherapy. The receptors were gathered from a man aged 55 to 70 with pancreatic cancer.

The chain combines TRBV7-3 with TRBJ1-5, with D hard to call. V lost 3 bases, J lost 8 bases, and 11 bases lay in between. Germline values: CDR1 SGHTA, CDR2 FQGTGA. The CDR3 extends over 13 amino acids. The CDR3 bases are TGTGCCAGCAGCTTCATTGTTGGCGAGCCCCAGCATTTT. Protein sequence: CASSFIVGEPQHF.

V usage is TRBV27 and J usage is TRBJ1-1; D unresolved. The germline CDR1 and CDR2 sequences are MNHEY and SMNVEV (reference sequence). The CDR3 is made up of 14 amino acids. Trimming removed 2 bases from V and 5 bases from J, with 12 bases in between. The CDR3 DNA reads TGTGCCAGCAGTTTAAGGCCGGGAAGTACTGAAGCTTTCTTT. Amino acid sequence: CASSLRPGSTEAFF.

The rearrangement uses TRBV19 and TRBJ1-5, with 8 bases matching TRBD1. Germline CDR1 is LNHDA and CDR2 is SQIVND (reference sequence). After removal of 0 bases from V and 7 bases from J, the junction contained 5 bases not matched to a gene. The CDR3 contains 15 residues. CDR3 in DNA: TGTGCCAGTAGTATAGAGGGCAGGGGGCAACAGCCCCAGCATTTT. Residues: CASSIEGRGQQPQHF.

This CDR3 reads CASSLTGREAFF. In DNA, the CDR3 is TGCGCCAGCAGCTTGACGGGGCGAGAAGCTTTCTTT. This rearrangement joins TRBV5-1 to TRBJ1-1; a possible D gene is TRBD1 (5 bases). In germline, CDR1 is SGHRS, CDR2 YFSETQ. Trimming took 1 base from V and 8 from J, leaving 9 bases between them. The CDR3 is 12 amino acids.

The chain has TRBV5-6 and TRBJ2-3; TRBD2 matches at 13 bases. From germline, CDR1 is SGHDT and CDR2 YYEEEE. The CDR3 has 18 amino acids. The V segment lost 4 bases and the J segment 3 bases; nucleotides outside the gene matches: 11. DNA of the CDR3: TGTGCCAGCAGCCCAACTACTAGCGGGGGGGCTGGGACAGATACGCAGTATTTT. It translates to CASSPTTSGGAGTDTQYF. Supplemented by reference TRBV5-6 and TRBJ2-3, the full variable domain reads DAGVTQSPTHLIKTRGQQVTLRCSPKSGHDTVSWYQQALGQGPQFIFQYYEEEERQRGNFPDRFSGHQFPNYSSELNVNALLLGDSALYLCASSPTTSGGAGTDTQYFGPGTRLTVL.

This chain joins TRBV2 and TRBJ2-5; TRBD1 is a possible D gene (7 bases). Deletions cut 6 bases from V and 3 bases from J, with 11 bases between. Germline CDR1 and CDR2: SNHLY and FYNNEI. The CDR3 is made up of 13 amino acids. The CDR3 DNA reads as TGTGCCAGCAGAGGGGGCGGGAAAGAGACCCAGTACTTC. It encodes CASRGGGKETQYF.

This clone was seen a single time. V usage is TRBV19 and J usage is TRBJ2-5; D not certain. The CDR3 has 13 residues. V shed 4 bases and J shed 4 bases, with 10 bases lying between them. CDR1 is LNHDA, CDR2 SQIVND, per germline (reference sequence). In nucleotides, the CDR3 is TGTGCCAGTAGTACTACGTTTGTAGAGACCCAGTACTTC. This translates into CASSTTFVETQYF.

In its sample, this clone was seen a few times. One end of the junction fails to match germline, which may point to a read error. The chain joins TRBV11-2 to TRBJ1-1, with D tentatively TRBD1 (5 bases). Germline-derived CDR1 and CDR2 are SGHAT and FQNNGV. The CDR3 length is 12 residues. CDR3 nucleotides: TGTGCCAGCAGTGTGGGCAGGGTGGATATTGTCTTT. Its translation is CASSVGRVDIVF.

Worth noting for this clone: The same CDR3 is also encoded by other DNA sequences in this sample. The chain employs TRBV20-1 and TRBJ1-2; D is unclear. Per the germline V gene, CDR1 is DFQATT and CDR2 is SNEGSKA (reference sequence). Trimming removed 5 bases at V and 5 bases at J, with 6 bases between. The CDR3 is 10 amino acids. CDR3 sequence: CSAFEYGYTF. The DNA of the CDR3 is TGCAGTGCTTTCGAATATGGCTACACCTTC.